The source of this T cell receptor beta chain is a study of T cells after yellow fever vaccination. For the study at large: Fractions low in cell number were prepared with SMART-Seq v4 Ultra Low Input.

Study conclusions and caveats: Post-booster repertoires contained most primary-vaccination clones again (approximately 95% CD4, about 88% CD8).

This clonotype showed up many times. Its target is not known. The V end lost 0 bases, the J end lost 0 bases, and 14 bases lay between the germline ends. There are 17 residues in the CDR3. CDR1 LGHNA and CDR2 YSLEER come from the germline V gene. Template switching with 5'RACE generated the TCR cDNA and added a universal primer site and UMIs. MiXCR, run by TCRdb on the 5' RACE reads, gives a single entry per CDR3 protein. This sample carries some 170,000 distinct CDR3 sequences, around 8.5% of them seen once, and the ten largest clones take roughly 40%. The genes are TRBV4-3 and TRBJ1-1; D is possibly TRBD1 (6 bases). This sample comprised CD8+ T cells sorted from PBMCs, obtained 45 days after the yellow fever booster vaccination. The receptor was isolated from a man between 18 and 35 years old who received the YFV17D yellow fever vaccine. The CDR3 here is CASSQDIGGDMNTEAFF. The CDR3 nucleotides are TGCGCCAGCAGCCAAGATATAGGGGGAGACATGAACACTGAAGCTTTCTTT.